What follows is one T cell receptor beta chain and its context. Its antigen remains unidentified. V lost 1 base to trimming and J lost 4 bases, with 11 bases between them. In germline, CDR1 is DFQATT, CDR2 SNEGSKA (reference sequence). There are 14 residues in the CDR3. The data stem from a study of metastatic and nonmetastatic thyroid tumors. Study in general: Repertoires from blood and tumor or nodule tissue of malignant and benign thyroid patients were compared.

All patients were treatment-naive before thyroid surgery. Authors' data handling: Clinicopathological groups differed in CDR3, with these differences serving to build a distant-metastasis classifier for papillary thyroid cancer. MiXCR was used by TCRdb to re-call the PCR reads. The V and J calls reflect TCRdb's pipeline rather than the authors' work. The table lists 21,000 or so clones, about a quarter of them singletons. Study observations and caveats: Patients with malignant thyroid tumors reportedly had significantly higher TCR beta diversity than those with benign nodules, in blood and tumor.

The sequence came from a female donor with papillary thyroid cancer or a benign thyroid nodule (not recorded which). Some clones in this sample may be carry-over from other donors' samples. The sequenced sample was tumor tissue. The rearrangement uses TRBV20-1 and TRBJ2-1, with D perhaps matching TRBD2 (6 bases). CDR3 residues: CSARAGVPYNEQFF. The DNA of the CDR3 is TGCAGTGCTAGAGCGGGGGTTCCTTACAATGAGCAGTTCTTC.